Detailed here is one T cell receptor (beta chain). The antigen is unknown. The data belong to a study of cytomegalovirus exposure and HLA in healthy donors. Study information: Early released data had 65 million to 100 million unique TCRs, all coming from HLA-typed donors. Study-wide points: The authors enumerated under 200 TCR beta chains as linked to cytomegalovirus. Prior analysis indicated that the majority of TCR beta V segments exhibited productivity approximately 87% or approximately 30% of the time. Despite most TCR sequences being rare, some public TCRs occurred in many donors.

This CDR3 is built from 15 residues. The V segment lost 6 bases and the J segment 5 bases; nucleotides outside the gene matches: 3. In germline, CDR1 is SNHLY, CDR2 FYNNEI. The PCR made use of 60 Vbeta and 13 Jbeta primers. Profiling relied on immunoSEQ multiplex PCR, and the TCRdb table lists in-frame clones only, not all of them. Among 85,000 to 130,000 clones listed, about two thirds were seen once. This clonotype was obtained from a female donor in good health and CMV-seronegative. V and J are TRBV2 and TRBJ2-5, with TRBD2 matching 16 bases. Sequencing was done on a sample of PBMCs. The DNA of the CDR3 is TGTGCCAGCAGCGGGACTAGCGGGAGGGGGGAGACCCAGTACTTC. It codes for CASSGTSGRGETQYF.